The rows below give T cell receptor beta chains drawn from one sample of a study of blood T cells in healthy people across ages. MiXCR, run by TCRdb on the 5' RACE reads, gives a single entry per CDR3 protein. This table holds around 710,000 distinct CDR3 sequences, 40% to 45% found once. The sample taken for sequencing was blood. Receptors were obtained from a woman in her sixties in good health. Both conserved end residues are part of each CDR3. A D gene is named only where the DNA matches it firmly. Only some rows state a clone size, as once, few, many or a class for expanded clones.

v_call: TRBV15; clone_size: few; d_call: NA; j_call: TRBJ2-5; cdr3_nt: TGTGCCACCAGCAGCCCCCTCGGCGTGGAGACCCAGTACTTC; cdr3_aa: CATSSPLGVETQYF
v_call: TRBV20-1; clone_size: NA; d_call: NA; j_call: TRBJ2-2; cdr3_nt: TGCAGTGCTAGAGAATTTGGGACTCCCAAGGGCGGGGAGCTGTTTTTT; cdr3_aa: CSAREFGTPKGGELFF
v_call: TRBV27; clone_size: few; d_call: TRBD2; j_call: TRBJ2-7; cdr3_nt: TGTGCCAGCAGTTTATCGGGCGGGAGCAACGAGCAGTACTTC; cdr3_aa: CASSLSGGSNEQYF
v_call: TRBV6-5; clone_size: few; d_call: NA; j_call: TRBJ1-5; cdr3_nt: TGTGCCAGCAGACCACCAGGCAATCAGCCCCAGCATTTT; cdr3_aa: CASRPPGNQPQHF
v_call: TRBV29-1; clone_size: NA; d_call: NA; j_call: TRBJ1-4; cdr3_nt: TGCAGCGTTGAGCCGGGGGGCGTTGGTGAAAAACTGTTTTTT; cdr3_aa: CSVEPGGVGEKLFF
v_call: TRBV12-3/TRBV12-4; clone_size: NA; d_call: NA; j_call: TRBJ2-7; cdr3_nt: TGCGCCACAGGTAGCGGAGCCTACGAGCAGTACTTC; cdr3_aa: CATGSGAYEQYF
v_call: TRBV4-1; clone_size: NA; d_call: TRBD1; j_call: TRBJ2-6; cdr3_nt: TGCGCCAGCAGCCAAGGACAGGGCGGCTCTGGGGCCAACGTCCTGACTTTC; cdr3_aa: CASSQGQGGSGANVLTF
v_call: TRBV9; clone_size: many; d_call: NA; j_call: TRBJ2-7; cdr3_nt: TGTGCCAGCAGCGATGGTACAGCGGGTGTTTTAAAGCAGTACTTC; cdr3_aa: CASSDGTAGVLKQYF
v_call: TRBV20-1; clone_size: NA; d_call: TRBD2; j_call: TRBJ2-7; cdr3_nt: TGCAGTGCTAGAGATCCGAACGTAGTCGCGGGAGGGCCGGGCGAGCAGTACTTC; cdr3_aa: CSARDPNVVAGGPGEQYF
v_call: TRBV7-9; clone_size: NA; d_call: TRBD1; j_call: TRBJ1-1; cdr3_nt: TGTGCCAGCAGCCAAGCCGACAGGGAAACTGAAGCTTTCTTT; cdr3_aa: CASSQADRETEAFF
v_call: TRBV9; clone_size: NA; d_call: TRBD2; j_call: TRBJ2-3; cdr3_nt: TGTACCAGCAGCGTAGGTGGCGGGGGAGGAGATACGCAGTATTTT; cdr3_aa: CTSSVGGGGGDTQYF
v_call: TRBV20-1; clone_size: NA; d_call: NA; j_call: TRBJ1-5; cdr3_nt: TGCAGTGCTAGAGACGTCTTGACAGAGAGTAGACAGCCCCAGCATTTT; cdr3_aa: CSARDVLTESRQPQHF
v_call: TRBV7-7; clone_size: few; d_call: NA; j_call: TRBJ1-4; cdr3_nt: TGTGCTAGCAGCCCCCGCTGGGGAACTAATGAAAAACTGTTTTTT; cdr3_aa: CASSPRWGTNEKLFF
v_call: TRBV5-6; clone_size: few; d_call: TRBD1; j_call: TRBJ1-2; cdr3_nt: TGTGCCAGCAGCGTAGCGACAGGGGCTGGCTACACCTTC; cdr3_aa: CASSVATGAGYTF
v_call: TRBV24-1; clone_size: NA; d_call: TRBD2; j_call: TRBJ2-4; cdr3_nt: TGTGCCACCAGTGATTCGAGGGAGGGAAGTTACATTCAGTACTTC; cdr3_aa: CATSDSREGSYIQYF
v_call: TRBV11-2; clone_size: NA; d_call: TRBD2; j_call: TRBJ2-1; cdr3_nt: TGTGCCAGCAGCCCAGTGCGGGGGAGGGCCCCACCCGAGCAGTTCTTC; cdr3_aa: CASSPVRGRAPPEQFF
v_call: TRBV7-9; clone_size: few; d_call: TRBD2; j_call: TRBJ2-4; cdr3_nt: TGTGCCAGCAGCTTAGCTACTAGCGGGGGGGCCAAAGCCAAAAACATTCAGTACTTC; cdr3_aa: CASSLATSGGAKAKNIQYF